The 9 T cell receptor beta chains below all came from one sample that was sequenced in a study of cytotoxic CD8 clonotypes in ibrutinib-treated CLL. The repertoire was sequenced with immunoSEQ multiplex PCR; TCRdb's copy has only in-frame clones and lacks some. There are 130,000 to 150,000 clones in the sample; about 79% occur only once, and roughly 13% lies in the top ten. Sequenced material: PBMCs, taken after 12 months of ibrutinib treatment. Receptor source: a human donor with chronic lymphocytic leukemia.

The rearrangement links TRBV4-3 to TRBJ2-2; D gene unclear. Germline V lookup: CDR1 LGHNA, CDR2 YSLEER. V dropped 0 bases and J dropped 4 bases, with 9 bases sitting between them. The CDR3 totals 15 residues. CDR3 sequence reads: CASSQDTQITGELFF. The CDR3 DNA reads as TGCGCCAGCAGCCAAGACACACAGATCACCGGGGAGCTGTTTTTT.

The V gene is TRBV19, the J gene TRBJ2-7, with D possibly TRBD2 on 5 matching bases. Germline assignment: CDR1 LNHDA and CDR2 SQIVND (reference sequence). The CDR3 is made up of 14 amino acids. Trimming left V 7 bases short and J 0 bases short, with 13 bases between. Here the CDR3 DNA reads TGTGCCAGTATGGGGAGTCTGAACTCCTACGAGCAGTACTTC. Its protein is CASMGSLNSYEQYF.

The chain employs TRBV15 and TRBJ1-3; D gene ambiguous. Trimming took 3 bases from V and 3 from J, leaving 6 bases between them. CDR1 LNHNV and CDR2 YYDKDF come from the germline V gene (reference sequence). The length of the CDR3 is 13 residues. The CDR3 region is CATSREGGNTIYF. CDR3 nucleotides: TGTGCCACCAGCAGGGAGGGTGGAAACACCATATATTTT.

This chain uses TRBV27 with TRBJ2-7, with 10 bases fitting TRBD2. V trimming: 6 bases; J trimming: 2 bases; junction bases outside the gene matches: 7. The CDR3 runs to 15 residues. Germline V lookup: CDR1 MNHEY, CDR2 SMNVEV (reference sequence). Here the CDR3 DNA reads TGTGCCAGCAGCCTCGGACTAGCGGCCCCCTACGAGCAGTACTTC. This codes for CASSLGLAAPYEQYF.

This clone has more than one count but fewer than ten. The gene calls are TRBV7-6 and TRBJ2-7, with D perhaps matching TRBD1 or TRBD2 (5 bases each). CDR3 length: 14 amino acids. Per the germline V gene, CDR1 is SGHVS and CDR2 is FNYEAQ. V was cut by 1 base and J by 4 bases, with 11 bases left in between. Here the CDR3 reads CASSLVGAGYEQYF. For the CDR3, the DNA is TGTGCCAGCAGCTTAGTCGGGGCTGGGTACGAGCAGTACTTC.

V is TRBV11-2 and J is TRBJ2-2; perhaps TRBD2 as D (6 bases). V was trimmed by 1 base and J by 13 bases, leaving 10 bases between them. This CDR3 spans 12 amino acids. The germline gives CDR1 SGHAT, CDR2 FQNNGV. The CDR3 bases are TGTGCCAGCAGCTTAGGGCGGGATTTGCTGTTTTTT. Its translation: CASSLGRDLLFF.

This chain uses TRBV19 with TRBJ1-5, with TRBD1 as a possible D gene (5 bases). Trimming took off 5 bases at V and 5 bases at J, with 19 bases between the two ends. The germline V gene encodes CDR1 LNHDA and CDR2 SQIVND (reference sequence). The length of the CDR3 is 16 residues. CDR3 sequence reads: CASSPYSGGADQPQHF. CDR3 coding DNA: TGTGCCAGTAGTCCTTACTCCGGGGGTGCGGATCAGCCCCAGCATTTT.

The genes are TRBV15 and TRBJ2-3; D ambiguous. The CDR3 consists of 15 residues. Trimming stripped 0 bases from V and 0 bases from J, with 7 bases between. Germline V gene sequence: CDR1 LNHNV, CDR2 YYDKDF (reference sequence). The CDR3 spells CATSRDYASTDTQYF. CDR3 nucleotides: TGTGCCACCAGCAGAGATTACGCTAGCACAGATACGCAGTATTTT. Looking up the rest from reference TRBV15 and TRBJ2-3 gives the full variable domain: DAMVIQNPRYQVTQFGKPVTLSCSQTLNHNVMYWYQQKSSQAPKLLFHYYDKDFNNEADTPDNFQSRRPNTSFCFLDIRSPGLGDTAMYLCATSRDYASTDTQYFGPGTRLTVL.

This clone appeared a few times. CDR3 coding DNA: TGTGCCAGCCGTACCGGGACAGGGAAGGACGAGCAGTACTTC. Its protein product is CASRTGTGKDEQYF. The rearrangement links TRBV6-6 to TRBJ2-7; 9 bases align to TRBD1. The CDR3 loop spans 14 amino acids. From germline, CDR1 is MNHNY and CDR2 SVGAGI (reference sequence). Losses at the gene ends were 8 bases for V and 5 bases for J; bases not matched to a gene: 10.